A single TCR beta chain is shown here with its context. The antigen is unknown. Measured with immunoSEQ multiplex PCR; TCRdb has only the in-frame clones, and not every one. The sample lists about 34,000 clones; under 95% were seen once. The CDR3 extends over 12 amino acids. The ends were cut back, 0 bases at V and 14 bases at J, with 12 bases in the middle. Germline CDR1 reads SGHNT; CDR2 reads YYREEE (reference sequence). Time point in this sample: new active TB diagnosis, blood taken before or within 7 days of starting treatment. Included patients were adults of at least 18, HIV-seronegative, South African. The data originate from a study of T cells in tuberculosis. The wider study: PBMC were archived before or within 7 days of starting treatment.

Study-wide results and limits: Active tuberculosis TCR-alpha repertoires lay closer to GMM-specific TCRs than IGRA-negative controls, suggesting clonal expansion.

The clonotype originates from an adult with tuberculosis. This rearrangement joins TRBV5-4 to TRBJ2-1; D not certain. The starting material was PBMCs, obtained at tuberculosis diagnosis. The CDR3 DNA follows: TGTGCCAGCAGCTTGGAGGCGGCCAGCGAGTTCTTC. This sequence encodes CASSLEAASEFF.